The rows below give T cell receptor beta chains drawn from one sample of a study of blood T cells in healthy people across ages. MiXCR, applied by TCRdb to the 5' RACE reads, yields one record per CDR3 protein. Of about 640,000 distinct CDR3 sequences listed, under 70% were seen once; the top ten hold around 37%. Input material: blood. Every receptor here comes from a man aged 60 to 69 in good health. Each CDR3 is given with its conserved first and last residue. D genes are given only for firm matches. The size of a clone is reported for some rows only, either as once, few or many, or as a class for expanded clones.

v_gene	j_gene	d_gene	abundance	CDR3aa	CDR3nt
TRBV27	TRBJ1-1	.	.	CASRNGYTEAFF	TGTGCCAGCAGAAACGGGTACACTGAAGCTTTCTTT
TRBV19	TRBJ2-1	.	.	CASSMLASVNEQFF	TGTGCCAGTAGTATGCTAGCGTCCGTCAATGAGCAGTTCTTC
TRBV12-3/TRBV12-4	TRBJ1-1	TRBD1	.	CASSQIAGGEAFF	TGTGCCAGCAGTCAGATAGCAGGGGGTGAAGCTTTCTTT
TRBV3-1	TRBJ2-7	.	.	CASSQDAIYNEQYF	TGTGCCAGCAGCCAAGATGCCATCTACAATGAGCAGTACTTC
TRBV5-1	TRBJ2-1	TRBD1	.	CASRTGQPFEQFF	TGCGCCAGCAGGACAGGGCAGCCCTTTGAGCAGTTCTTC
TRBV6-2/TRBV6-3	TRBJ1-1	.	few	CASSYAGRGGTEAFF	TGTGCCAGCAGTTACGCCGGCAGGGGAGGCACTGAAGCTTTCTTT
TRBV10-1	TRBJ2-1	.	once	CASRGRAVQETQFF	TGCGCCAGCAGAGGAAGGGCCGTCCAAGAGACCCAGTTCTTC
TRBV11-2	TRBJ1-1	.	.	CASSSPSMNTEAFF	TGTGCCAGCAGCTCACCCAGCATGAACACTGAAGCTTTCTTT
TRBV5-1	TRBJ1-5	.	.	CASGTGNSNQPQHF	TGCGCCAGCGGCACAGGGAATAGCAATCAGCCCCAGCATTTT
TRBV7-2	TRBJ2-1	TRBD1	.	CASSSAGTGAYNEQFF	TGTGCCAGCAGCTCAGCCGGGACAGGGGCCTACAATGAGCAGTTCTTC
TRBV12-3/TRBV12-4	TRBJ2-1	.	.	CASSPRQKYNEQFF	TGTGCCAGCAGTCCCAGACAGAAATACAATGAGCAGTTCTTC
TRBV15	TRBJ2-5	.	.	CATSRDGLYLETQYF	TGTGCCACCAGCAGAGACGGGCTATATCTAGAGACCCAGTACTTC
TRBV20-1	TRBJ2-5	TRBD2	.	CSARDGRAETQYF	TGCAGTGCTAGAGATGGGAGGGCGGAGACCCAGTACTTC
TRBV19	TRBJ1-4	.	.	CASQHRDINEKLFF	TGTGCCAGTCAGCACCGGGACATCAATGAAAAACTGTTTTTT
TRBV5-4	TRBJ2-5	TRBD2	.	CASSSGLAGGRGTQYF	TGTGCCAGCAGCTCGGGACTAGCGGGGGGTCGTGGGACCCAGTACTTC